This TCR beta chain was sequenced in a study of T-cell reconstitution after alpha-beta-depleted transplantation in children. A library of TCRbeta sequences, prepared with unique molecular identifiers, was generated. TCRdb analysed the PCR reads with MiXCR anew, one entry per CDR3 protein. The repertoire includes about 540,000 distinct CDR3 sequences, about 16% of them detected once, and 2.5% to 4% sits in the top ten. CDR1 is SGHRS, CDR2 YFSETQ, per germline. V lost 4 bases and J lost 2, with 12 bases in between. This CDR3 is 14 amino acids long. This clonotype was detected only a few times. The specimen was PBMCs from the stem cell graft donor, collected from the stem cell graft. The TCR comes from a human donor who donated a stem cell graft to a child with acute lymphoblastic leukemia. V is TRBV5-1 and J is TRBJ1-1; D unclear. The CDR3 nucleotides are TGCGCCAGCAGCGGACGCCCAGGAAACACTGAAGCTTTCTTT. This translates into CASSGRPGNTEAFF. The full variable domain, its missing parts supplied by reference TRBV5-1 and TRBJ1-1, is KAGVTQTPRYLIKTRGQQVTLSCSPISGHRSVSWYQQTPGQGLQFLFEYFSETQRNKGNFPGRFSGRQFSNSRSEMNVSTLELGDSALYLCASSGRPGNTEAFFGQGTRLTVV.